The clone carrying this T cell receptor (beta chain) was observed a handful of times. The antigen is unknown. J was trimmed by 2 bases and V by 7 bases; bases with no gene match: 14. Germline-derived CDR1 and CDR2 are MDHEN and SYDVKM. The CDR3 is made up of 17 amino acids. This entry comes from a study of cytomegalovirus exposure and HLA in healthy donors. Study-wide context: About 200 million T cells yielded around 100 million unique TCR beta sequences, as an earlier analysis found. Early released data comprised around 79 million unique TCRs from HLA-typed donors. Study findings and constraints: Cytomegalovirus status was reportedly diagnosed by the classifier with high specificity and sensitivity. Available immune exposure information covered CMV serostatus only.

PCR employed 60 Vbeta and 13 Jbeta primers. TCRdb's table, derived via immunoSEQ multiplex PCR, lists solely in-frame clones and lacks some. In the table there are roughly 180,000 clones, around 82% of which are singletons. The chain joins TRBV28 to TRBJ2-3; TRBD1 agrees at 8 bases. The sample comprised PBMCs. The clonotype originates from a young man in good health and CMV-seronegative. CDR3 protein: CASNGDRQGILTDTQYF. As DNA, the CDR3 is TGTGCCAGCAATGGTGACCGACAGGGGATACTCACAGATACGCAGTATTTT.